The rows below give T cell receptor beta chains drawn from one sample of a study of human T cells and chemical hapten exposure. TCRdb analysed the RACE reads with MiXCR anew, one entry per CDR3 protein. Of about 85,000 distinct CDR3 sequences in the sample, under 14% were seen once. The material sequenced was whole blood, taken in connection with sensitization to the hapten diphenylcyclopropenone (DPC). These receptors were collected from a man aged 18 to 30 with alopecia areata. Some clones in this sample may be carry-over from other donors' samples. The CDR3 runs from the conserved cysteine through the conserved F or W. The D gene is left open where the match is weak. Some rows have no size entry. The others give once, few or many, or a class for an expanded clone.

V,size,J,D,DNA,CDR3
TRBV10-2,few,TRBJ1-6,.,TGCGCCAGCAGGCACAGCGATAATTCACCCCTCCACTTT,CASRHSDNSPLHF
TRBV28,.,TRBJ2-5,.,TGTGCCAGCAGTTTGACAGGACCTGCGGAGACCCAGTACTTC,CASSLTGPAETQYF
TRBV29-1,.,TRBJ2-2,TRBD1,TGCAGCGTTGAAGAAATTGGGACAGGGGACACCGGGGAGCTGTTTTTT,CSVEEIGTGDTGELFF
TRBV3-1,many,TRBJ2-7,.,TGTGCCAGCAGCCTGTCCTACGAGCAGTACTTC,CASSLSYEQYF
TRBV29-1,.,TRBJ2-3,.,TGCAGCGTTGGTTACAGTACCACAGATACGCAGTATTTT,CSVGYSTTDTQYF
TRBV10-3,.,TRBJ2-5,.,TGTGCCATCAGGGGGGCAGAGACCCAGTACTTC,CAIRGAETQYF
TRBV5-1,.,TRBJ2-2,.,TGCGCCAGCAGCTTGGCGGAGAATAGCGGGGAGCTGTTTTTT,CASSLAENSGELFF
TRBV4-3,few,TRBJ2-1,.,TGCGCCAGCAGCCAAGGGACTATAGCCCGAAGCTCCTACAATGAGCAGTTCTTC,CASSQGTIARSSYNEQFF
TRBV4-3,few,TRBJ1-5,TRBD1,TGCGCCAGCAGCCAAAAGGCGGACAGGGAATGGTCGTATAACAATCAGCCCCAGCATTTT,CASSQKADREWSYNNQPQHF
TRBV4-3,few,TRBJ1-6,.,TGCGCCAGCAGCCAAGATCTTCTGTTGGGGCTAGTGAACCCCGGCTCACCCCTCCACTTT,CASSQDLLLGLVNPGSPLHF
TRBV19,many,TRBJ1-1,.,TGTGCCAGTATCGACGGGTATGAAGCTTTCTTT,CASIDGYEAFF
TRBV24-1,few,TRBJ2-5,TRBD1,TGTGCCACCAGTGAAGTTACAGGGGCCCTCCAAGAGACCCAGTACTTC,CATSEVTGALQETQYF
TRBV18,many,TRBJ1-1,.,TGTGCCAGCTCACCCACTTCCGAGGGGGATGAAGCTTTCTTT,CASSPTSEGDEAFF
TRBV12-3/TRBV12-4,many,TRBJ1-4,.,TGTGCCAGCAGTTTAGCGCTGGGGGAAAAGCGGGGTCGGAAACTGTTTTTT,CASSLALGEKRGRKLFF
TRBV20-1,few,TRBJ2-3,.,TGCAGTGCTAGAGTAGCTCTAGCCCTGCTCACGCAGTATTTT,CSARVALALLTQYF
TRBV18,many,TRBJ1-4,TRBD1,TGTGCCAGCTCACCCACAGGGGCTAATGAAAAACTGTTTTTT,CASSPTGANEKLFF
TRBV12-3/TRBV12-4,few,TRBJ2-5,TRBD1,TGTGCCAGCAGTTCGCGACAGGGTATGGGAGAGACCCAGTACTTC,CASSSRQGMGETQYF
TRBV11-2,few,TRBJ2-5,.,TGTGCCAGCAGTTCCACTAGAACCCAAGAGATTCCCCAGTACTTC,CASSSTRTQEIPQYF
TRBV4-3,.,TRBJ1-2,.,TGCGCCAGCAGCCCCGAGCTGGTCTCCTATGGCTACACCTTC,CASSPELVSYGYTF
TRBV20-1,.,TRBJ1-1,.,TGCAGTGCTAGATTAGTGAGGTCCGAGGGAAAGACTGAAGCTTTCTTT,CSARLVRSEGKTEAFF
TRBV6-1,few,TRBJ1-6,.,TGTGCCAGCAGTGAACAGGGACGAACTAATTCACCCCTCCACTTT,CASSEQGRTNSPLHF
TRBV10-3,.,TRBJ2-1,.,TGTGCCATCAGTGATAATAGCCGATACAGCAATGAGCAGTTCTTC,CAISDNSRYSNEQFF
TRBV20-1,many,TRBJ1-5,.,TGCAGTGGGGGCCAGAGCAATCAGCCCCAGCATTTT,CSGGQSNQPQHF
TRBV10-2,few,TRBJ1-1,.,TGCGCCAGCAGTGAGTACTTGGAACCCCAGGAAACTGAAGCTTTCTTT,CASSEYLEPQETEAFF
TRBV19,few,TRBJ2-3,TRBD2,TGTGCCAGTAGTATCCGCTTGACTAGCGGGGACACAGATACGCAGTATTTT,CASSIRLTSGDTDTQYF
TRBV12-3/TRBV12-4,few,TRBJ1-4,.,TGTGCCAGCAGCCCTGCAGGAGACAGGCTTTCGACTAATGAAAAACTGTTTTTT,CASSPAGDRLSTNEKLFF
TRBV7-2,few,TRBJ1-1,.,TGTGCCAGCAGCTTAGACAGGGCTCTGAACACTGAAGCTTTCTTT,CASSLDRALNTEAFF
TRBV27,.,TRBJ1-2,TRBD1,TGTGCCAGCAGACTCCGGACAGGGTATGGCTACACCTTC,CASRLRTGYGYTF
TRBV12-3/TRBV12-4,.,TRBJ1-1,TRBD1,TGTGCCAGCAGTCGGACAGGGGAAGCTTTCTTT,CASSRTGEAFF
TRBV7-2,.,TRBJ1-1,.,TGTGCCAGCAGCCCAAGAATGAACACTGAAGCTTTCTTT,CASSPRMNTEAFF
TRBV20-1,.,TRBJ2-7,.,TGCAGTGCTAGCGGGGATTACAGCTCCTACGAGCAGTACTTC,CSASGDYSSYEQYF
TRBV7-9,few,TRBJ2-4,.,TGTGCCAGCAGCTTAAACGCATACGAAAACATTCAGTACTTC,CASSLNAYENIQYF
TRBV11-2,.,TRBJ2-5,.,TGTGCCACTGGGGGGCAGGGAGGGGATTCGGAGACCCAGTACTTC,CATGGQGGDSETQYF
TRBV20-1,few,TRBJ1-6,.,TGCAGTGCTAGGAGGGTTAGGGCCTATAATTCACCCCTCCACTTT,CSARRVRAYNSPLHF
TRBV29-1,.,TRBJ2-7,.,TGCAGCGTTGAAGGCAGCTCCTACGAGCAGTACTTC,CSVEGSSYEQYF
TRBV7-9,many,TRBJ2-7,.,TGTGCCAGCAGCCCACAACGCGGGGTGGTGAGCTCCTACGAGCAGTACTTC,CASSPQRGVVSSYEQYF
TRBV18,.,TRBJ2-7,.,TGTGCCAGCTCACAGGGCTCCTACGAGCAGTACTTC,CASSQGSYEQYF
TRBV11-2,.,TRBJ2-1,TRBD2,TGTGCCAGCAGCTTAAAAAAAACTCTTTTAGCGGGGGGGCGTTACAATGAGCAGTTCTTC,CASSLKKTLLAGGRYNEQFF
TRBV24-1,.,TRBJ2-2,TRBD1,TGTGCCACGGGCCAGGGGGACACCGGGGAGCTGTTTTTT,CATGQGDTGELFF
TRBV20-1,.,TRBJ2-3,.,TGCAGTGCTAGAGAGACAGGCACAGATACGCAGTATTTT,CSARETGTDTQYF
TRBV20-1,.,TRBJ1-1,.,TGCAGTGCTAAATATAGAAAGAACACTGAAGCTTTCTTT,CSAKYRKNTEAFF
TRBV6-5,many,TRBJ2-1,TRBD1,TGTGCCAGCAGTCCTCATCCCGGGACAGGAGGGGACGAGCAGTTCTTC,CASSPHPGTGGDEQFF
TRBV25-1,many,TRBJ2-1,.,TGTGCCAGCAGTGTTCCGGGCCGCAATGAGCAGTTCTTC,CASSVPGRNEQFF
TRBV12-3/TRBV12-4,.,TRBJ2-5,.,TGTGCCACTACGGACCAGGTCCAAGAGACCCAGTACTTC,CATTDQVQETQYF
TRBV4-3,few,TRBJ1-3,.,TGCGCCAGCAGCCAAGACAGGGGAGGAGGAAACACCATATATTTT,CASSQDRGGGNTIYF
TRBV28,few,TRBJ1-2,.,TGTGCCAGCAGTTTGGGCGGGAGAGTCGACACCTTC,CASSLGGRVDTF
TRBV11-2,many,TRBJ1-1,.,TGTGCCAGCAGCTTAGATCGAGGCAGGGGAGCTTTCTTT,CASSLDRGRGAFF